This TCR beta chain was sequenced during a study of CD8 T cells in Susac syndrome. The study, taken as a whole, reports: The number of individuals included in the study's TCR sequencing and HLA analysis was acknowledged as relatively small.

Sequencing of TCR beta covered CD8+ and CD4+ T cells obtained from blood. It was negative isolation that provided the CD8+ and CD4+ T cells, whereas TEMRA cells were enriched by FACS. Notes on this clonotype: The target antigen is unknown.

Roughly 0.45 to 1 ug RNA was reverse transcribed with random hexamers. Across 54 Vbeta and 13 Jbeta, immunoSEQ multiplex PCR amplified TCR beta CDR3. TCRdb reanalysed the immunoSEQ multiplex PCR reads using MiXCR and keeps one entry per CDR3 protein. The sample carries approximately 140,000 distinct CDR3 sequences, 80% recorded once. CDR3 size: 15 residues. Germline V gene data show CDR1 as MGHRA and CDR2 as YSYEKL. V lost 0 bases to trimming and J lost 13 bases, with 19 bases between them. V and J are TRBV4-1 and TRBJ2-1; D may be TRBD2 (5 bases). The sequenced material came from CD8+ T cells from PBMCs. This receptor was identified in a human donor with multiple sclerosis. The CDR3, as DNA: TGCGCCAGCAGCCAAGATCGGGATTCGATTTGGATTCAGTTCTTC. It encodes CASSQDRDSIWIQFF.